This T cell receptor beta chain was captured in a study of blood T cell repertoires in COVID-19. Study as a whole: Material from acute and convalescent COVID-19 was sourced from the United States, Italy and Spain.

Trimming pared 2 bases from V and 4 bases from J, leaving 9 bases between. CDR1 is MNHNY, CDR2 SVGAGI, per germline (reference sequence). The CDR3 has 14 residues. The repertoire was sequenced with immunoSEQ multiplex PCR; TCRdb's copy has only in-frame clones and lacks some. The sample records around 180,000 clones, 88% being singletons. The rearrangement links TRBV6-6 to TRBJ1-3; possibly TRBD1 for D (6 bases). Sequenced material: peripheral blood. The sequence was collected from a man aged 60 to 69 with acute or convalescent COVID-19. The CDR3 reads CASSYTGTGNTIYF. In nucleotides, the CDR3 is TGTGCCAGCAGTTACACAGGGACAGGAAACACCATATATTTT.